This T cell receptor beta chain was retrieved from a study of tissue T cells after allogeneic stem cell transplantation (dated by TCRdb to between 2021 and 2024). The study in broad terms: The study profiled TCR beta repertoires across many tissues from research autopsies of patients with and without GVHD, plus mouse models of GVHD. The human part of the study was a prospective observational study with no blinding and no randomization. Points the paper makes about the study in general: Within patients, how anatomically similar tissues were was a major factor shaping TCR repertoire composition, regardless of disease or transplant status. Which tissue TCRs were alloreactive or antigen-specific was not determined in the study, and some clones might have been persisting host cells. Only a few T cell clones appeared in more than one patient, yet motif-based clustering showed tissue-specific repertoire signatures that were shared between patients. In both patients and mice, T cells from blood and spleen picked up only a limited part of the TCR repertoire that was detected in tissues. The patient cohort was small and clinically heterogeneous, and sampling depth was acknowledged as a limitation.

V sheds 3 bases and J sheds 0 bases, leaving 12 bases between their ends. From the germline V gene (reference sequence), CDR1 is LGHNA and CDR2 is YNLKQL. There are 16 amino acids in the CDR3, from cysteine to phenylalanine inclusive. The DNA has 45 bases, all within the CDR3, and is read from base 1. This clone was counted a few times. Its antigen has not been determined. The species here is mouse, which means the gene names and germline sequences are mouse ones. The sequence runs out 1 residue before the end of the CDR3; the remainder is reconstructed from the germline J gene. Library preparation was by the immunoSEQ multiplex PCR assay. TCRbeta CDR3 sequencing was performed at survey depth by Adaptive Biotechnologies, and CDR3 sequences, V/J genes, productive frequency and template counts were reported. Amplification of TCR beta CDR3 regions was performed from genomic DNA rather than from RNA. The paper's processing steps were these. Jensen-Shannon divergence was used to quantify pairwise repertoire overlap between tissues, with a value of 1 meaning complete divergence and a value of 0 meaning identical repertoires. Tissues were clustered by single-linkage agglomerative hierarchical clustering of pairwise JSD values, and the clustering results were displayed as dendrograms. GLIPH2 was applied to all patient samples using simulation_depth 1000, kmer_min_depth 3, and cdr3_length_cutoff 8, and only groups with more than two unique CDR3s were retained. A standardized tissue-overlap score was calculated by extrapolating Jaccard GLIPH-group overlap across patients to a standard repertoire size of 1000 clones. To look at how diversity was associated with clinical or experimental variables, linear mixed-effect models were used, with tissue treated as a fixed effect and individual treated as a random effect. Sourced from immuneACCESS, this table was stored by TCRdb with only in-frame sequences that have V and J called. A share of the clones is absent; for the studies checked, an unresolved V gene accounts for under half, and the remainder has no known explanation. D and trimming come from the DNA, and the V and J calls and clone size come from that table. The sample table holds around 50,000 clones, of which approximately 70% were seen once. The top ten clonotypes cover around 0.52% of the sample.

The rearranged chain carries TRBV5 and TRBJ2-1; the D gene lacks a confident call. Sequencing input: sorted cells pooled from one or two spleens. The receptor was isolated from a pool of C57BL/6 mice in good health. The CDR3 is CASSQSGIYNYAEQFF. The sequenced part of the CDR3 DNA is TGTGCCAGCAGCCAGTCGGGGATATATAACTATGCTGAGCAGTTC.